These 10 T cell receptor beta chains were all obtained from the same sample, sequenced in a study of T cell responses to AZD1222 COVID-19 vaccine. The repertoire was sequenced with immunoSEQ multiplex PCR; TCRdb's copy has only in-frame clones and lacks some. The sample includes about 140,000 clones, more than 85% seen only once; the top ten take approximately 12%. The sequenced sample was peripheral blood, obtained after recovery from COVID-19. The source of these receptors is an adult who had recovered from COVID-19.

V is TRBV28 and J is TRBJ2-3; D unclear. The CDR3 covers 13 residues. Germline V gene lookup returns CDR1 MDHEN and CDR2 SYDVKM. V gave up 6 bases and J gave up 2 bases, with 9 bases separating them. The CDR3 DNA reads as TGTGCCAGCAGCTCCCCAATCACAGATACGCAGTATTTT. Amino acids: CASSSPITDTQYF.

The genes are TRBV30 and TRBJ2-7; 12 bases are a match to TRBD1. Germline V gives CDR1 GTSNPN, CDR2 SVGIG (reference sequence). V gave up 3 bases and J gave up 4 bases; unmatched junction bases: 4. The CDR3 covers 14 residues. The CDR3: CAWSQGQGAYEQYF. The CDR3 DNA follows: TGTGCCTGGAGCCAGGGACAGGGGGCATACGAGCAGTACTTC.

The V call is TRBV5-5, the J call TRBJ1-5; D gene uncertain. Germline CDR1 SGHKS, CDR2 YYEKEE (reference sequence). Trimming shortened V by 4 bases and J by 0 bases, and 11 bases separated the two germline ends. The CDR3 runs 15 residues. The CDR3 sequence is CASSGSPYSNQPQHF. CDR3 nucleotides: TGTGCCAGCAGCGGCAGCCCCTATAGCAATCAGCCCCAGCATTTT. The complete variable domain, with remaining parts taken from reference TRBV5-5 and TRBJ1-5, reads DAGVTQSPTHLIKTRGQQVTLRCSPISGHKSVSWYQQVLGQGPQFIFQYYEKEERGRGNFPDRFSARQFPNYSSELNVNALLLGDSALYLCASSGSPYSNQPQHFGDGTRLSIL.

This chain links TRBV2 with TRBJ2-6; 7 bases match TRBD1. The CDR3 contains 18 residues. J was trimmed by 3 bases and V by 1 base; bases with no gene match: 9. Germline V gene data show CDR1 as SNHLY and CDR2 as FYNNEI. The CDR3 nucleotides read TGTGCCAGCAGTGAAGGGTCCCAGGGGGTGTATGGGGCCAACGTCCTGACTTTC. Translating gives CASSEGSQGVYGANVLTF. The full variable domain, with the rest looked up from reference TRBV2 and TRBJ2-6, is EPEVTQTPSHQVTQMGQEVILRCVPISNHLYFYWYRQILGQKVEFLVSFYNNEISEKSEIFDDQFSVERPDGSNFTLKIRSTKLEDSAMYFCASSEGSQGVYGANVLTFGAGSRLTVL.

The chain recombines TRBV28 with TRBJ1-4, with D possibly being TRBD1 (5 bases). Germline V gene data show CDR1 as MDHEN and CDR2 as SYDVKM. V lost 2 bases to trimming and J lost 7 bases, with 14 bases between them. The CDR3 consists of 15 residues. This CDR3 is CASSLVGRVSEKLFF. In nucleotides, the CDR3 is TGTGCCAGCAGTTTAGTGGGCAGGGTTAGTGAAAAACTGTTTTTT.

The chain joins TRBV28 to TRBJ1-4; 9 bases align to TRBD1. This CDR3 region has 17 residues. The germline gives CDR1 MDHEN, CDR2 SYDVKM. V lost 0 bases to trimming and J lost 7 bases; unmatched junction nucleotides: 9. For the CDR3, the DNA is TGTGCCAGCAGTTTATGGTCTCCTCGGACAGGGGTTGAAAAACTGTTTTTT. Protein product: CASSLWSPRTGVEKLFF.

This sequence joins TRBV27 and TRBJ2-6; D is ambiguous. This CDR3 region has 11 residues. The germline V gene has CDR1 MNHEY and CDR2 SMNVEV (reference sequence). Trimming left V 7 bases short and J 2 bases short, with 0 bases between. CDR3 amino acids: CASTGANVLTF. In DNA, the CDR3 is TGTGCCAGCACTGGGGCCAACGTCCTGACTTTC. Drawing the rest from reference TRBV27 and TRBJ2-6, the complete variable domain is EAQVTQNPRYLITVTGKKLTVTCSQNMNHEYMSWYRQDPGLGLRQIYYSMNVEVTDKGDVPEGYKVSRKEKRNFPLILESPSPNQTSLYFCASTGANVLTFGAGSRLTVL.

The rearrangement joins TRBV29-1 to TRBJ2-1, with 9 bases lining up with TRBD1. V dropped 3 bases and J dropped 6; count of bases not matched to a gene: 3. The CDR3 has 13 amino acids. CDR1 SQVTM and CDR2 ANQGSEA come from the germline V gene. The CDR3 nucleotides are TGCAGCGTTGAGACGGGACAGGGCAATGAGCAGTTCTTC. Its protein product is CSVETGQGNEQFF.

This clone was detected a few times. V and J are TRBV29-1 and TRBJ2-7; D is unclear. V lost 7 bases and J 5 bases, leaving 15 bases between the germline ends. CDR1 SQVTM and CDR2 ANQGSEA come from the germline V gene. This CDR3 spans 12 amino acids. The CDR3 bases are TGCAGCGCGTCCCTCGTCAGCCACGAGCAGTACTTC. It encodes CSASLVSHEQYF.

This clone was found once. V and J are TRBV7-2 and TRBJ1-4; possibly TRBD1 for D (6 bases). With 4 bases removed from V and 8 bases from J, the gap between germline ends came to 14 bases. This CDR3 has 14 residues. Germline CDR1 reads SGHTA; CDR2 reads FQGNSA. The CDR3 sequence is CASSSTGRVEKLFF. The CDR3 nucleotides are TGTGCCAGCAGCTCTACAGGGAGGGTCGAAAAACTGTTTTTT. Together with reference TRBV7-2 and TRBJ1-4, the CDR3 gives the full variable domain: GAGVSQSPSNKVTEKGKDVELRCDPISGHTALYWYRQSLGQGLEFLIYFQGNSAPDKSGLPSDRFSAERTGGSVSTLTIQRTQQEDSAVYLCASSSTGRVEKLFFGSGTQLSVL.